The present TCR beta chain was sequenced within a study of T-cell reconstitution after alpha-beta-depleted transplantation in children (dated by TCRdb to about 2016). Study-level background: The study quantitatively tracked T-cell immune reconstitution after TCRalphabeta/CD19-depleted allogeneic hematopoietic cell transplantation in children using TCR repertoire profiling. Here is what the overall study found, with its caveats: The apparently early alphabetaT-cell count recovery about two months after transplant was reportedly dependent on only several hundred rapidly expanded clones derived from non-depleted graft cells. In some patients, the high TCRbeta diversity seen at day 60 was put down to recipient T cells and intrathymic progenitors that had survived conditioning. The frequencies of hyperexpanded clones fell over the following months, and after one year, T-cell counts and TCRbeta diversity were mostly attributed to newly produced T cells.

The meaning of the sample's treatment or condition label: allogeneic hematopoietic cell transplantation with graft depleted of TCRalphabeta T cells and CD19 B cells. The transplant recipients were children given TCRalphabeta/CD19-depleted allogeneic hematopoietic cell grafts. With respect to this clonotype: There is no known antigen for this receptor. The input lacks base qualities; no much larger clone sits a single base away.

Library creation used PCR. The run used an Illumina HiSeq 2500. TCR library preparation used molecular barcoding, with unique molecular identifiers applied to normalize quantification of the TCRbeta repertoire. Clones were called with MiXCR by TCRdb after fastp trimmed the public reads at Q25, and only in-frame beta chains were retained. Rows merge per CDR3 protein into single entries with the most common DNA and genes. Present in this sample are 600,000 to 700,000 distinct CDR3 sequences, around 14% of which were seen just once. The ten most abundant clones make up approximately 0.8% of the sample. CDR1 is given as SGHRS and CDR2 as YFSETQ, both from the germline V gene. Cut back by 0 bases and 4 bases, the V and J ends lie 14 bases apart. The CDR3 runs 16 amino acids, cysteine and phenylalanine included. Only the CDR3 region is kept as DNA, spanning 48 bases read in frame from base 1.

The origin of this receptor is a girl aged 2-10 years with congenital amegakaryocytic thrombocytopenia, due to receive a stem cell transplant. The chain employs TRBV5-1 and TRBJ2-1; no D segment can be confidently identified. Sequenced here: PBMCs, sampled before TCRalphabeta/CD19-depleted stem cell transplant. The CDR3 reads CASSLATQHLYNEQFF. DNA sequence: TGCGCCAGCAGCTTGGCTACCCAGCATCTATACAATGAGCAGTTCTTC.